This T cell receptor (beta chain) came from a study of T cell changes during pregnancy in multiple sclerosis (dated by TCRdb to 2018 to 2020). About the full investigation: The study examined how the T cell repertoire changed over the course of pregnancy in women with multiple sclerosis.

Receptor libraries were prepared by the immunoSEQ multiplex PCR assay. Not all clones reach the TCRdb copy of this immuneACCESS table, which keeps in-frame sequences only. Checked studies attribute under half of the gap to unresolved V genes and leave the rest unexplained. The sample records 57,000 or so clones, approximately 90% of which are singletons. The top ten constitute approximately 1.3% of the sample. With regard to this clone: Its recognized antigen is unknown. Base qualities were left out, and no much larger clone turns up one base away.

V trim: 0 bases; J trim: 4 bases; unmatched bases: 0. The CDR3, cysteine through phenylalanine, is 15 amino acids long. Of all the DNA, just the CDR3 is kept, 45 bases in frame from base 1. The germline V gene gives CDR1 as KGHSH and CDR2 as LQKENI. The source of this sequence is a female donor with multiple sclerosis, enrolled in a pregnancy study. Recombination linked TRBV18 to TRBJ2-3, with 11 bases in between that match TRBD2. Sample: peripheral blood, taken in the second trimester of pregnancy. CDR3 loop: CASSPPSGGADTQYF. The DNA sequence is TGTGCCAGCTCACCACCTAGCGGGGGGGCAGATACGCAGTATTTT.